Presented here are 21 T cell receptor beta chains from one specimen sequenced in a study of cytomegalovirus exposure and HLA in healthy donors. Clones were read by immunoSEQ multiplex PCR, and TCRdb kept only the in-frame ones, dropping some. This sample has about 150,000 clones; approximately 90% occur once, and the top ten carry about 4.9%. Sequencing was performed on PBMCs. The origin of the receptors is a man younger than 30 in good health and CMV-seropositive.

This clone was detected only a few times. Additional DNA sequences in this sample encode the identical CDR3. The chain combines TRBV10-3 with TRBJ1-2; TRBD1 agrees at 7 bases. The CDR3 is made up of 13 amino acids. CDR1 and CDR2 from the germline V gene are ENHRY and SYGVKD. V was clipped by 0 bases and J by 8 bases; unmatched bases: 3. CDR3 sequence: CAISESETGGYTF. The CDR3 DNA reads TGTGCCATCAGTGAGTCTGAGACAGGGGGCTACACCTTC.

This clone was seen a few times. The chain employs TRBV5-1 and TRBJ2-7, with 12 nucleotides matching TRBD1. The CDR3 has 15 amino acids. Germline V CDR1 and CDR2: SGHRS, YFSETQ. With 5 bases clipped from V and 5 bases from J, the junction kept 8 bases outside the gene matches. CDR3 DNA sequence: TGCGCCAGCAGAGGGACAGGGGGCGCGTCCCACGAGCAGTACTTC. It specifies CASRGTGGASHEQYF.

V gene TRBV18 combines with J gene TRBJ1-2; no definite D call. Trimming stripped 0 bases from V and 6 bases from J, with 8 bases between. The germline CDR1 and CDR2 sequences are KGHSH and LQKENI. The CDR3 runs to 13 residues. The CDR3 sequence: CASSPPNGDGYTF. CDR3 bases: TGTGCCAGCTCACCACCGAACGGGGATGGCTACACCTTC.

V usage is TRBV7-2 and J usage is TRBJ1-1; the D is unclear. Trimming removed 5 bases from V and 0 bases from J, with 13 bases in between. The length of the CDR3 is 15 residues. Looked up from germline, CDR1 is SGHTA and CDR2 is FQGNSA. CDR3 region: CASSRMRVVNTEAFF. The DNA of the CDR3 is TGTGCCAGCAGCCGCATGAGGGTAGTGAACACTGAAGCTTTCTTT.

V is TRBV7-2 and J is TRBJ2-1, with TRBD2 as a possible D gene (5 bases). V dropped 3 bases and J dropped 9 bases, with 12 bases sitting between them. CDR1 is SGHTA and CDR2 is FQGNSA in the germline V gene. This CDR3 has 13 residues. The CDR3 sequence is CASSFLASVEQFF. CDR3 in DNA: TGTGCCAGCAGCTTCTTAGCGTCGGTTGAGCAGTTCTTC. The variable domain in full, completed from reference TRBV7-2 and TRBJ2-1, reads GAGVSQSPSNKVTEKGKDVELRCDPISGHTALYWYRQSLGQGLEFLIYFQGNSAPDKSGLPSDRFSAERTGGSVSTLTIQRTQQEDSAVYLCASSFLASVEQFFGPGTRLTVL.

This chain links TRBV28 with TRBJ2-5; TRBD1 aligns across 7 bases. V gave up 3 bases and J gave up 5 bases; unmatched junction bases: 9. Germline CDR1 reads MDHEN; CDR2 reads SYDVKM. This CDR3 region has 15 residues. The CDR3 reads CASSLGQGVWETQYF. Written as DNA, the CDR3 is TGTGCCAGCAGTTTGGGTCAGGGGGTATGGGAGACCCAGTACTTC. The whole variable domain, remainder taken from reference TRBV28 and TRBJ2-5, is DVKVTQSSRYLVKRTGEKVFLECVQDMDHENMFWYRQDPGLGLRLIYFSYDVKMKEKGDIPEGYSVSREKKERFSLILESASTNQTSMYLCASSLGQGVWETQYFGPGTRLLVL.

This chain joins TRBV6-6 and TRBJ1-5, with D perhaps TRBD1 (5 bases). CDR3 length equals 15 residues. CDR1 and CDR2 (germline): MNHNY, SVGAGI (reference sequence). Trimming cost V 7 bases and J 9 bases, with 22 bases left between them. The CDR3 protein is CASTGGGRRDGPQHF. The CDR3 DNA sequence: TGTGCCAGCACCGGGGGAGGACGGAGGGATGGGCCCCAGCATTTT.

CDR3 residues: CASNLDSSYNEQFF. The CDR3 DNA is TGTGCCAGCAACTTGGACTCATCCTACAATGAGCAGTTCTTC. The gene calls are TRBV9 and TRBJ2-1, with D tentatively TRBD2 (5 bases). There are 14 residues in the CDR3. V gave up 6 bases and J gave up 1 base, with 11 bases separating them. Germline values: CDR1 SGDLS, CDR2 YYNGEE.

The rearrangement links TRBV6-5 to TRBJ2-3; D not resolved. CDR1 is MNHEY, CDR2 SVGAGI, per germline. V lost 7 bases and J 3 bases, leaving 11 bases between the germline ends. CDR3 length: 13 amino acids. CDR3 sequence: CASKLAPTDTQYF. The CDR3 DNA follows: TGTGCCAGCAAGTTAGCCCCTACAGATACGCAGTATTTT.

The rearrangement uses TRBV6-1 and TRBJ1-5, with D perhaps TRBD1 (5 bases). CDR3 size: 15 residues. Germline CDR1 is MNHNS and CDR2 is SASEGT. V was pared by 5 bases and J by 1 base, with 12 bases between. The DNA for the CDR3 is TGTGCCAGCAGTATCCCAAGGGGAAGCAATCAGCCCCAGCATTTT. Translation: CASSIPRGSNQPQHF.

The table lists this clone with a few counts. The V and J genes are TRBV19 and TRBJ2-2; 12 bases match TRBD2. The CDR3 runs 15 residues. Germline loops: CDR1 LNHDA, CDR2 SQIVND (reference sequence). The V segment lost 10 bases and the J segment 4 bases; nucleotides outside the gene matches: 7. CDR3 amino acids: CAISQGLAGTGELFF. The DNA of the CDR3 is TGTGCCATTTCCCAGGGACTAGCGGGCACCGGGGAGCTGTTTTTT.

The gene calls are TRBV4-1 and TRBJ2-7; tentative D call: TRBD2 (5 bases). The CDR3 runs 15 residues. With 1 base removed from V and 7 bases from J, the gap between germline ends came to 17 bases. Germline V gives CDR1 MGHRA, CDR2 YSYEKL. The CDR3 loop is CASSQAPGSRGEQYF. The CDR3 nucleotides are TGCGCCAGCAGCCAAGCCCCCGGGTCCCGCGGGGAGCAGTACTTC.

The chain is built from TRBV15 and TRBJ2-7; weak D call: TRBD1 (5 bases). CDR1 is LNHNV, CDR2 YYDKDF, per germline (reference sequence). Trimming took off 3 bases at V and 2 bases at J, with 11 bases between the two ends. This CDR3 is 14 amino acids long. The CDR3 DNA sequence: TGTGCCACCAGCAGGACAGACTCTCCCTACGAGCAGTACTTC. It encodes CATSRTDSPYEQYF.

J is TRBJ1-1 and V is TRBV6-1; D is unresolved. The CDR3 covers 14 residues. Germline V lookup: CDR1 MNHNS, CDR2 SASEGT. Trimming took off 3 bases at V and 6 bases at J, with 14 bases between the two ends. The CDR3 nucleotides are TGTGCCAGCAGTGATCAGGCAGGTTGGCCTGAAGCTTTCTTT. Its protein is CASSDQAGWPEAFF.

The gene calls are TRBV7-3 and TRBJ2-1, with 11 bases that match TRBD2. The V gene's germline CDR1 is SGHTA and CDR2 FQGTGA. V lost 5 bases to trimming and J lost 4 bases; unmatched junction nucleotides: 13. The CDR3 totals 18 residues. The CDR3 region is CASSPTASGGLFYNEQFF. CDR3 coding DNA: TGTGCCAGCAGCCCCACGGCTAGCGGGGGGCTCTTTTACAATGAGCAGTTCTTC.

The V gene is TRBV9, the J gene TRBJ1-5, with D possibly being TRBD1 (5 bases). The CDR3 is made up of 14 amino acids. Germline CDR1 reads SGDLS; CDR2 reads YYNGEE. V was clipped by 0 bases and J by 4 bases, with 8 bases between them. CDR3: CASSVDGGNQPQHF. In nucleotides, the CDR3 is TGTGCCAGCAGCGTAGACGGGGGTAATCAGCCCCAGCATTTT. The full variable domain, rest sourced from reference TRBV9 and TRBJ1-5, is DSGVTQTPKHLITATGQRVTLRCSPRSGDLSVYWYQQSLDQGLQFLIQYYNGEERAKGNILERFSAQQFPDLHSELNLSSLELGDSALYFCASSVDGGNQPQHFGDGTRLSIL.

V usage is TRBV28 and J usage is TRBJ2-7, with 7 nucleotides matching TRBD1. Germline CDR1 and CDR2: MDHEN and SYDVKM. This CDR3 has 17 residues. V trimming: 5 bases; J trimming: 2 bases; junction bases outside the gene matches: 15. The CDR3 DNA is TGTGCCAGCAGTCCTATCGACAGGGAGCCTCCTGCCTACGAGCAGTACTTC. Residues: CASSPIDREPPAYEQYF.

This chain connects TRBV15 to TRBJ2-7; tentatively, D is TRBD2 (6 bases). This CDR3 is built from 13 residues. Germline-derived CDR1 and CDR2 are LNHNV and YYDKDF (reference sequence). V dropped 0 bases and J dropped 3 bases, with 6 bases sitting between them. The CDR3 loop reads CATSREGGYEQYF. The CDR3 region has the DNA TGTGCCACCAGCAGAGAGGGAGGCTACGAGCAGTACTTC.

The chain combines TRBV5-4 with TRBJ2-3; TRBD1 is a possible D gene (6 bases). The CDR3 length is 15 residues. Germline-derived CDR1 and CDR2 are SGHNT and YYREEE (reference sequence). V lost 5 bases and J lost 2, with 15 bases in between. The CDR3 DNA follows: TGTGCCAGCAGGCCCACCGGGACACTCACAGATACGCAGTATTTT. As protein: CASRPTGTLTDTQYF.

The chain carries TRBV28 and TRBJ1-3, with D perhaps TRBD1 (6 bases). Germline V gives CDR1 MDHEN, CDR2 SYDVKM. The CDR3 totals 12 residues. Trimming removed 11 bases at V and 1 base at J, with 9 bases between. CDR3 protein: CASRGSGNTIYF. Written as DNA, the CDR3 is TGTGCCTCGAGGGGGTCTGGAAACACCATATATTTT. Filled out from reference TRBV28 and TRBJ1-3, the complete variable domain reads DVKVTQSSRYLVKRTGEKVFLECVQDMDHENMFWYRQDPGLGLRLIYFSYDVKMKEKGDIPEGYSVSREKKERFSLILESASTNQTSMYLCASRGSGNTIYFGEGSWLTVV.

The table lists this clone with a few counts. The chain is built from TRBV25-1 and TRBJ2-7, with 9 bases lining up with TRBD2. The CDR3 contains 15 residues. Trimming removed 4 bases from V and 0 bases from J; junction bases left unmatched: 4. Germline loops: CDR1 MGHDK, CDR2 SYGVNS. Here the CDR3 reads CASSASGTSSYEQYF. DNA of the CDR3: TGTGCCAGCAGTGCTAGCGGGACGAGCTCCTACGAGCAGTACTTC.